Included here is one T cell receptor (beta chain) sequence, with context. Sequencing used immunoSEQ multiplex PCR; TCRdb keeps in-frame clones, though not all of them. Counted here are about 150,000 clones, roughly nine tenths occurring once; the ten biggest clones make up 1.5% to 2%. The data were obtained in a study of T cell responses to AZD1222 COVID-19 vaccine. Looked up from germline, CDR1 is LNHNV and CDR2 is YYDKDF (reference sequence). This CDR3 is built from 15 residues. Trimming removed 2 bases from V and 5 bases from J; junction bases left unmatched: 4. Sequencing was performed on peripheral blood, taken on day 0 of AZD1222 vaccination. The chain couples TRBV15 to TRBJ2-5, with 11 nucleotides matching TRBD1. The sequence was obtained from an adult in good health. CDR3 bases: TGTGCCACCAGCAGACGGACAGGGGGCATGGAGACCCAGTACTTC. This encodes CATSRRTGGMETQYF.